The source of this TCR beta chain is a study of blood T cell repertoires in COVID-19. Study-wide background: The cDNA or gDNA used as material had been derived from T cells, B-cell-depleted T cells, or PBMCs.

This clone was observed a single time. The CDR3 covers 15 residues. Germline loops: CDR1 SGDLS, CDR2 YYNGEE. The V end was cut by 0 bases, the J end by 7 bases, with 14 bases between. Per the original data handling: Estimates of nucleated cell counts were drawn from the amplification of reference gene primers. Some clones are missing from TCRdb's copy, which holds only in-frame ones; the method was immunoSEQ multiplex PCR. V and J calls and clone size are those listed in that table; D and trimming were worked out from the DNA. The sample shows approximately 92,000 clones, roughly 82% of them seen only once.

The sequencing sample was made of peripheral blood. This clonotype was obtained from a man at least 80 years old with acute or convalescent COVID-19. The chain combines TRBV9 with TRBJ1-5; a weak D match, TRBD1 (5 bases). In nucleotides, the CDR3 is TGTGCCAGCAGCGTAGGATGGGGCATTGACCAGCCCCAGCATTTT. Translating gives CASSVGWGIDQPQHF.